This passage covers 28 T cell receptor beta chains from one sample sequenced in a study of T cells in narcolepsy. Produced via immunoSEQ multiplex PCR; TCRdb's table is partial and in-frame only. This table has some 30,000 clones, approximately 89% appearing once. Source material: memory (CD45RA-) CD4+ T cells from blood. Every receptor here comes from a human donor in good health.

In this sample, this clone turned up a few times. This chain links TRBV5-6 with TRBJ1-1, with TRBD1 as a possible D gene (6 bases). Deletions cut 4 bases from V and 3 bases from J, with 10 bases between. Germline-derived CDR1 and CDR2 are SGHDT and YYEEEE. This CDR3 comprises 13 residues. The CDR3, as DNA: TGTGCCAGCAGCCCTACAGGGTACACTGAAGCTTTCTTT. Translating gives CASSPTGYTEAFF.

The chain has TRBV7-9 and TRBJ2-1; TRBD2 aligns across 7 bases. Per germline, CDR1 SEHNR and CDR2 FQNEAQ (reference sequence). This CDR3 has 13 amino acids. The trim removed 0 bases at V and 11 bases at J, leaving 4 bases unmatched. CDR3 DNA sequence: TGTGCCAGCAGCTTAGCGGGAGGGCCACAGCAGTTCTTC. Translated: CASSLAGGPQQFF.

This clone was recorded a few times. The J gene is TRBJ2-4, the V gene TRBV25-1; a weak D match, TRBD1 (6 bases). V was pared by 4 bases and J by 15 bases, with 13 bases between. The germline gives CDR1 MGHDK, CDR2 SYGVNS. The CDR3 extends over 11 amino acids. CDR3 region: CASSAQGFPYF. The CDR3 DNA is TGTGCCAGCAGTGCGCAGGGGTTTCCGTACTTC.

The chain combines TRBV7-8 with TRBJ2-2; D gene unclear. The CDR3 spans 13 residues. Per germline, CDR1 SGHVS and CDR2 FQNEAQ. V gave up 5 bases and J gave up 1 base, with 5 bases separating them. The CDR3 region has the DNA TGTGCCAGCAGCCTTAGGAACACCGGGGAGCTGTTTTTT. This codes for CASSLRNTGELFF.

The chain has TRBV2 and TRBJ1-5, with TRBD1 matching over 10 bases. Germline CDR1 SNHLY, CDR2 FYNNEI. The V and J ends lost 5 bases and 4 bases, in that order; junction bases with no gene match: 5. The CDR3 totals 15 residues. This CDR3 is CASSIGQGVNQPQHF. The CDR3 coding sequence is TGTGCCAGCAGTATAGGACAGGGGGTAAATCAGCCCCAGCATTTT.

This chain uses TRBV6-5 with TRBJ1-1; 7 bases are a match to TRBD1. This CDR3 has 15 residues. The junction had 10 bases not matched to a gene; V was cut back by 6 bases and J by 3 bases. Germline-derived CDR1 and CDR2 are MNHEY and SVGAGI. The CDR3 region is CASSPRGGRYTEAFF. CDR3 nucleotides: TGTGCCAGCAGCCCCAGGGGGGGACGGTACACTGAAGCTTTCTTT.

The CDR3, as DNA: TGTGCCAGCAGTTCTGGACCCGGGAACACCATATATTTT. Amino acids: CASSSGPGNTIYF. The chain employs TRBV6-5 and TRBJ1-3; D uncertain. Germline V gives CDR1 MNHEY, CDR2 SVGAGI. Trimming cost V 4 bases and J 7 bases, with 11 bases left between them. The CDR3 is made up of 13 amino acids.

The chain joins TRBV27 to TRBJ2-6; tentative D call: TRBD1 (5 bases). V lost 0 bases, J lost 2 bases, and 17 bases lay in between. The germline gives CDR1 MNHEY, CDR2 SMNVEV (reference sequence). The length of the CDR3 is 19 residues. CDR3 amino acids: CASSLSNRFPPTGANVLTF. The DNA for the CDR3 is TGTGCCAGCAGTTTATCGAACAGGTTCCCTCCTACTGGGGCCAACGTCCTGACTTTC.

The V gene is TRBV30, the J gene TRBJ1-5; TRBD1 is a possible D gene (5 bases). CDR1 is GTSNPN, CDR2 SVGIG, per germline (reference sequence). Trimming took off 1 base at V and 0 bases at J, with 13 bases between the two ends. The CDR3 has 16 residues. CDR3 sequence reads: CAWSGGGAYSNQPQHF. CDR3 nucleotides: TGTGCCTGGAGTGGTGGGGGAGCATATAGCAATCAGCCCCAGCATTTT.

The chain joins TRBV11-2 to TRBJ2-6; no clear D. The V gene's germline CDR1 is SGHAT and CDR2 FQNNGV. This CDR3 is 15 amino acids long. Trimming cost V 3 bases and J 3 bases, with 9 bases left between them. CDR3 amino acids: CASSFTVFGANVLTF. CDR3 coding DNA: TGTGCCAGCAGCTTTACAGTCTTTGGGGCCAACGTCCTGACTTTC.

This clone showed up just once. CDR3 in amino acids: CASSSQSGNEQFF. The CDR3 nucleotides are TGTGCCAGCAGCTCACAATCTGGCAATGAGCAGTTCTTC. The genes are TRBV7-3 and TRBJ2-1; no reliable D call. Germline CDR1 SGHTA, CDR2 FQGTGA. Trimming shortened V by 4 bases and J by 6 bases, and 10 bases separated the two germline ends. CDR3 length: 13 amino acids. The full variable domain, completed using reference TRBV7-3 and TRBJ2-1, is GAGVSQTPSNKVTEKGKYVELRCDPISGHTALYWYRQSLGQGPEFLIYFQGTGAADDSGLPNDRFFAVRPEGSVSTLKIQRTERGDSAVYLCASSSQSGNEQFFGPGTRLTVL.

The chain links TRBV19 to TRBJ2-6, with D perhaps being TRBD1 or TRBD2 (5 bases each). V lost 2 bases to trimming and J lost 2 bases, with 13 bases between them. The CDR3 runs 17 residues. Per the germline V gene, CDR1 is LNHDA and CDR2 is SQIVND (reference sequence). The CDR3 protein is CASSIRGSIAGANVLTF. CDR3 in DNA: TGTGCCAGTAGTATACGGGGCAGCATAGCTGGGGCCAACGTCCTGACTTTC.

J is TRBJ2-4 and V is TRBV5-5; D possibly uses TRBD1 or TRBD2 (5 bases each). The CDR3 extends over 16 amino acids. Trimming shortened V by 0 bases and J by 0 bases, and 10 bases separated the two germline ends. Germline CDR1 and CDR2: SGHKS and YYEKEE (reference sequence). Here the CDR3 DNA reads TGTGCCAGCAGCTTGGTGGGACCAATAGCCAAAAACATTCAGTACTTC. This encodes CASSLVGPIAKNIQYF. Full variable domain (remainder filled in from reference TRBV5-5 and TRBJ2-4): DAGVTQSPTHLIKTRGQQVTLRCSPISGHKSVSWYQQVLGQGPQFIFQYYEKEERGRGNFPDRFSARQFPNYSSELNVNALLLGDSALYLCASSLVGPIAKNIQYFGAGTRLSVL.

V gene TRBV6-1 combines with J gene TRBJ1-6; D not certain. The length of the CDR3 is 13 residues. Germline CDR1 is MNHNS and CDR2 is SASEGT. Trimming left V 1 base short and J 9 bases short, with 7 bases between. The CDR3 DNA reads TGTGCCAGCAGTGAAGGAAGATTTTCACCCCTCCACTTT. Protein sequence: CASSEGRFSPLHF.

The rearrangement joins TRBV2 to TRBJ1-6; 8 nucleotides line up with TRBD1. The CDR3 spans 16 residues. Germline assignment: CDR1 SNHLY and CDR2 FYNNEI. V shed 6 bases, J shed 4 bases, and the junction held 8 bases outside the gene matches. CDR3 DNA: TGTGCCAGCAGGCTTGCAGGGGGCTCTTATAATTCACCCCTCCACTTT. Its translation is CASRLAGGSYNSPLHF.

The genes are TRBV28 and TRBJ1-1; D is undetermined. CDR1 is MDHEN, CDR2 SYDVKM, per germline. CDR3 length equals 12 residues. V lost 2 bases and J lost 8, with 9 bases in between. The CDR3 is CASSLSGQEAFF. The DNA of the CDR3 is TGTGCCAGCAGTTTAAGCGGTCAGGAAGCTTTCTTT.

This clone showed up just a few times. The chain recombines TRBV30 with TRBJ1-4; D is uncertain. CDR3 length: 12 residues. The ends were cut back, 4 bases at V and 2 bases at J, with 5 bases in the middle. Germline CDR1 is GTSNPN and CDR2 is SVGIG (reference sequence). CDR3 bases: TGTGCCTGGACAAGGACTAATGAAAAACTGTTTTTT. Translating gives CAWTRTNEKLFF.

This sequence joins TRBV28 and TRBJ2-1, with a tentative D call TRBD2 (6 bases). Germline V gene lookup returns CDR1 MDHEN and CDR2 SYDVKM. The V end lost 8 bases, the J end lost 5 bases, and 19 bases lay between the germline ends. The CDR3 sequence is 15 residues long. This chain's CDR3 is CASSTGVGPNNEQFF. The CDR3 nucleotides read TGTGCCAGCTCCACGGGAGTGGGACCTAACAATGAGCAGTTCTTC.

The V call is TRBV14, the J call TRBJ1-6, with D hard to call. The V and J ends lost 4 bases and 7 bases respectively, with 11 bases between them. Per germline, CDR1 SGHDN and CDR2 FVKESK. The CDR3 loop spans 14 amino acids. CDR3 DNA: TGTGCCAGCAGCCCCCCGAATTGGAATTCACCCCTCCACTTT. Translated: CASSPPNWNSPLHF.

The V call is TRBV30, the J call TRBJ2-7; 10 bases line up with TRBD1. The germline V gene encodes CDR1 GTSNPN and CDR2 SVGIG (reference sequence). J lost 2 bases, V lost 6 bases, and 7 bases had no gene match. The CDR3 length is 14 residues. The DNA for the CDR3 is TGTGCCTGTACCCGGACAGGGGGGGCCTACGAGCAGTACTTC. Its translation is CACTRTGGAYEQYF.

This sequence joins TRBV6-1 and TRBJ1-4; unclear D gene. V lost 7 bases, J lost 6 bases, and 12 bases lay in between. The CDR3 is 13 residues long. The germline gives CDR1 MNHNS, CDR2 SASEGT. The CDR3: CASIGSRDEKLFF. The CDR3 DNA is TGTGCCAGCATTGGGTCGAGGGATGAAAAACTGTTTTTT.

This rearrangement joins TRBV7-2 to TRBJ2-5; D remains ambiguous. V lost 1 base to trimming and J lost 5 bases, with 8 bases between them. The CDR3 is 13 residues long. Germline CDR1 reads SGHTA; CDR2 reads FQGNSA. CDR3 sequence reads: CASSLDLGETQYF. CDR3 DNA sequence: TGTGCCAGCAGCTTAGATCTGGGGGAGACCCAGTACTTC.

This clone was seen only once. CDR3 bases: TGTGCCAGCAGTGAAGCGATCTATGGGACAGACTATGGCTACACCTTC. Protein: CASSEAIYGTDYGYTF. The chain recombines TRBV6-1 with TRBJ1-2; 7 nucleotides line up with TRBD1. In germline, CDR1 is MNHNS, CDR2 SASEGT. Trimming took 0 bases from V and 3 from J; bases not matched to a gene: 7. This CDR3 comprises 16 residues.

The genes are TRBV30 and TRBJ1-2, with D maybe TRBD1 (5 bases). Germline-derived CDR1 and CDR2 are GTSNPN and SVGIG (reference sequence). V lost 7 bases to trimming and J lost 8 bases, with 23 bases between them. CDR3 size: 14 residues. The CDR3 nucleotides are TGTGCCTTGGGGGACCGAGTTCCCTCGGGCGGCTACACCTTC. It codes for CALGDRVPSGGYTF.

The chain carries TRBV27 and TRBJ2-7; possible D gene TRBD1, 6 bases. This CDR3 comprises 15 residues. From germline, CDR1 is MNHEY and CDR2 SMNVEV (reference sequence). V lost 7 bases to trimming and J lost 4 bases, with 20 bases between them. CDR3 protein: CASTAFGAGAYEQYF. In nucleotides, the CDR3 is TGTGCCAGCACAGCGTTTGGGGCAGGGGCTTACGAGCAGTACTTC.

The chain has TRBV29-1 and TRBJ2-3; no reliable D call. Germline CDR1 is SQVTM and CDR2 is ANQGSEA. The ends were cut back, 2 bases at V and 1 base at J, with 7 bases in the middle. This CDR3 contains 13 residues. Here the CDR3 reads CSVETGGTDTQYF. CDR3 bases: TGCAGCGTTGAAACGGGTGGCACAGATACGCAGTATTTT.

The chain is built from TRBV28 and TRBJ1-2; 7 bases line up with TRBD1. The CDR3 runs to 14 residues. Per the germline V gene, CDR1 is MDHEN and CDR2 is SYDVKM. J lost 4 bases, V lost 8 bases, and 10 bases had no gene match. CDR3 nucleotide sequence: TGTGCCAGCGAAGGGGACAGAGTCCTCTATGGCTACACCTTC. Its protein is CASEGDRVLYGYTF.

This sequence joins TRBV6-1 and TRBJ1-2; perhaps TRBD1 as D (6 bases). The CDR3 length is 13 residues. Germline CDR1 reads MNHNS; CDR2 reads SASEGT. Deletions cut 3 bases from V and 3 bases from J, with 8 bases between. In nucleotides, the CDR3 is TGTGCCAGCAGTGACAGGGGAGACTATGGCTACACCTTC. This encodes CASSDRGDYGYTF.